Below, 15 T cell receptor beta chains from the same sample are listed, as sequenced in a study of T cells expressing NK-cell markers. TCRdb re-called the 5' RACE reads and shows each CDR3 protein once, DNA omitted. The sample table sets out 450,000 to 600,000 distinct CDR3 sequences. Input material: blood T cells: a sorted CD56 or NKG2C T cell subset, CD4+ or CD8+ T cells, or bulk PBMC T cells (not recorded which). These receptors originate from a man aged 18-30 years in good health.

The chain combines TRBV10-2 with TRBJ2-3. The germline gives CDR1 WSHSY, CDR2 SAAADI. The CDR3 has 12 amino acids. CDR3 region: CASMLMTDTQYF.

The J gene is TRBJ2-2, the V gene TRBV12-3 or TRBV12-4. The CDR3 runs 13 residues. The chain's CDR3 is CASSPDTTGELFF.

The CDR3 sequence: CASSRSGMEGEQFF. J is TRBJ2-1 and V is TRBV7-9. The CDR3 sequence is 14 residues long. CDR1 and CDR2 (germline): SEHNR, FQNEAQ (reference sequence).

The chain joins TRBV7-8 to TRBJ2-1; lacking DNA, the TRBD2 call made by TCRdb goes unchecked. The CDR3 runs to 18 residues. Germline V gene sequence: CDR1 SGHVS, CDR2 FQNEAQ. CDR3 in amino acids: CASSLRTSGRGTNNEQFF.

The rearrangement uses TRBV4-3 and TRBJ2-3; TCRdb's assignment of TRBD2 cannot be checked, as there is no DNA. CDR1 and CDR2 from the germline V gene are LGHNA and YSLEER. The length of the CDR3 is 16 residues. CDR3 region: CASSQRQAGAPDTQYF.

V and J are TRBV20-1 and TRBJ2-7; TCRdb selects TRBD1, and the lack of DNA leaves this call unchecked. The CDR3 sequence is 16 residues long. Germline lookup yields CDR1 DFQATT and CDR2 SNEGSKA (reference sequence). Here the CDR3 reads CSARDYERETSYEQYF.

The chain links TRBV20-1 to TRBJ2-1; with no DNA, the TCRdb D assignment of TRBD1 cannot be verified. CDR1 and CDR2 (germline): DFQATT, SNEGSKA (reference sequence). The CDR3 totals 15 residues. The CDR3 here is CSARQGTSAYKEQFF.

The CDR3: CASSPTGTGDYGYTF. The chain employs TRBV7-3 and TRBJ1-2; TCRdb's D call, TRBD1, is unchecked because there is no DNA. CDR1 is SGHTA and CDR2 is FQGTGA in the germline V gene. This CDR3 is 15 amino acids long.

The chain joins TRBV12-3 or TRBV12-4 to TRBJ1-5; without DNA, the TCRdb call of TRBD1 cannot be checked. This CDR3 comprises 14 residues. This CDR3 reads CASSPGQGYQPQHF.

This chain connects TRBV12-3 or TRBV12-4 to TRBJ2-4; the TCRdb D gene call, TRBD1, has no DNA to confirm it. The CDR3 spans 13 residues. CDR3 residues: CASSQGGGPLPYF.

CDR3 sequence reads: CASSPRPSQETQYF. The chain combines TRBV7-6 with TRBJ2-5. The CDR3 is made up of 14 amino acids. Germline V CDR1 and CDR2: SGHVS, FNYEAQ.

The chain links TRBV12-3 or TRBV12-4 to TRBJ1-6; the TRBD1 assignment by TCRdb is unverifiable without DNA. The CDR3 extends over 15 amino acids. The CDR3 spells CASSSRWTIGSPLHF.

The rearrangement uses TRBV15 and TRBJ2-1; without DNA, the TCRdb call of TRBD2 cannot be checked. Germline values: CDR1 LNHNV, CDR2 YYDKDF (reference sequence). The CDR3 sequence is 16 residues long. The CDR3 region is CATSRGRASGDNEQFF.

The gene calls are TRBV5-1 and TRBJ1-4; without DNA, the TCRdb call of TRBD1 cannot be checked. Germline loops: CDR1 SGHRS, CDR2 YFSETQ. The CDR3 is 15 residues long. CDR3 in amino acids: CASSPVGLQGEKLFF.

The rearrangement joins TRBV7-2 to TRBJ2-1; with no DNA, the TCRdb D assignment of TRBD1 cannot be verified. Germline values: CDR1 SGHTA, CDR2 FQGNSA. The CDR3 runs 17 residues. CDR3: CASSLARAGQGNNEQFF. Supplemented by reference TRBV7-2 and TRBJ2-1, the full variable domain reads GAGVSQSPSNKVTEKGKDVELRCDPISGHTALYWYRQSLGQGLEFLIYFQGNSAPDKSGLPSDRFSAERTGGSVSTLTIQRTQQEDSAVYLCASSLARAGQGNNEQFFGPGTRLTVL.